The sequence of this TCR beta chain was determined in a study of Graves' ophthalmopathy and Graves' hyperthyroidism. The study, taken as a whole, reports: Most expanded clonotypes from thyroid (those above 0.001 frequency) were also found in blood.

CDR1 is SGDLS, CDR2 YYNGEE, per germline. This CDR3 is 15 amino acids long. The trim removed 4 bases at V and 0 bases at J, leaving 3 bases unmatched. For repertoire sequencing, the TCR beta CDR3 regions were amplified from RNA transcripts. First-round RT-PCR employed HTBI primers, with a second-round multiplex PCR after it. TCRdb reprocessed the multiplex PCR reads via MiXCR and lists one record per CDR3 protein. The data hold fewer than 250,000 distinct CDR3 sequences, with 25% to 30% observed a single time. This clonotype was detected many times. Its antigen is not identified. The chain carries TRBV9 and TRBJ2-2, with 7 positions matching TRBD1. The sequence was collected from a man over 45 with Graves' ophthalmopathy. Sequenced sample: peripheral blood. This chain's CDR3 is CASSQGQANTGELFF. For the CDR3, the DNA is TGTGCCAGCAGCCAAGGACAGGCGAACACCGGGGAGCTGTTTTTT.